The 20 T cell receptor beta chains below were found in one sample sequenced in a study of neoadjuvant anti-PD-1 for oral cavity cancer. Sequenced by immunoSEQ multiplex PCR; TCRdb stores in-frame clones only, minus some. The sample gives 15,000 to 20,000 clones, approximately 72% of which show up once; roughly 2.8% is in the top ten. The input for sequencing was PBMCs, taken before nivolumab (anti-PD-1) treatment. The receptors shown here come from a person between 40 and 85 years old with oral cavity squamous cell carcinoma.

The genes are TRBV5-1 and TRBJ2-5; 8 nucleotides align to TRBD1. CDR3 size: 15 residues. Germline loops: CDR1 SGHRS, CDR2 YFSETQ. V dropped 5 bases and J dropped 2; count of bases not matched to a gene: 8. The CDR3 is CASSRLGTGQETQYF. CDR3 nucleotides: TGCGCCAGCAGTCGGCTGGGGACAGGACAAGAGACCCAGTACTTC.

V usage is TRBV11-2 and J usage is TRBJ2-1, with TRBD2 matching over 8 bases. With 5 bases clipped from V and 6 bases from J, the junction kept 6 bases outside the gene matches. The CDR3 consists of 14 residues. Germline V gives CDR1 SGHAT, CDR2 FQNNGV. As DNA, the CDR3 is TGTGCCAGCAGCCTTGGACTAGCCCCCAATGAGCAGTTCTTC. Its translation: CASSLGLAPNEQFF.

This clone was counted once. The chain combines TRBV5-1 with TRBJ2-3; no clear D gene. Deletions cut 0 bases from V and 2 bases from J, with 13 bases between. CDR3 size: 16 residues. The germline V gene encodes CDR1 SGHRS and CDR2 YFSETQ. The CDR3 region is CASSLGRSDPTDTQYF. The CDR3 DNA sequence: TGCGCCAGCAGCTTGGGTCGGTCTGACCCCACAGATACGCAGTATTTT.

The J gene is TRBJ2-7, the V gene TRBV28, with D possibly TRBD2 on 6 matching bases. CDR1 and CDR2 (germline): MDHEN, SYDVKM. This CDR3 is built from 14 residues. V was trimmed by 6 bases and J by 3 bases, leaving 15 bases between them. CDR3 loop: CASSPGDGGYEQYF. The CDR3 DNA is TGTGCCAGCAGCCCGGGGGACGGAGGCTACGAGCAGTACTTC.

The chain has TRBV7-9 and TRBJ2-7; 9 bases are shared with TRBD1. The CDR3 consists of 15 residues. Trimming cost V 5 bases and J 5 bases; bases outside gene matches: 10. Per the germline V gene, CDR1 is SEHNR and CDR2 is FQNEAQ (reference sequence). As DNA, the CDR3 is TGTGCCAGCAGCGGAACCGGGACAGGGTCCAACGAGCAGTACTTC. Translation gives CASSGTGTGSNEQYF.

This chain links TRBV4-1 with TRBJ2-5; D ambiguous. This CDR3 has 15 residues. V dropped 1 base and J dropped 5 bases, with 14 bases sitting between them. The V gene's germline CDR1 is MGHRA and CDR2 YSYEKL. The CDR3 sequence: CASSQVPGPGETQYF. The DNA of the CDR3 is TGCGCCAGCAGCCAAGTTCCAGGCCCTGGGGAGACCCAGTACTTC.

The chain has TRBV2 and TRBJ1-1; D gene ambiguous. V lost 3 bases and J 6 bases, leaving 17 bases between the germline ends. CDR3 length: 15 residues. Germline-derived CDR1 and CDR2 are SNHLY and FYNNEI. The CDR3: CASSEVSPEVSEAFF. CDR3 DNA sequence: TGTGCCAGCAGTGAGGTGTCCCCGGAGGTTTCTGAAGCTTTCTTT.

The chain links TRBV29-1 to TRBJ2-1; 11 positions agree with TRBD2. V dropped 0 bases and J dropped 8; count of bases not matched to a gene: 9. This CDR3 has 16 amino acids. From germline, CDR1 is SQVTM and CDR2 ANQGSEA. The CDR3 DNA reads as TGCAGCGTTGAAGATCGGAGACTAGCGGGAAACCATGAGCAGTTCTTC. Its protein is CSVEDRRLAGNHEQFF.

In this sample, this clone turned up a few times. The chain is built from TRBV28 and TRBJ1-1, with D possibly TRBD1 on 5 matching bases. CDR3 size: 12 residues. Between the trimmed V and J ends, which lost 8 bases and 4 bases, there was a span of 11 bases. Germline V CDR1 and CDR2: MDHEN, SYDVKM. CDR3 DNA sequence: TGTGCCAGCCGGGCGGGGGGCACTGAAGCTTTCTTT. It yields the protein CASRAGGTEAFF.

In this sample, this clone turned up a few times. This chain uses TRBV14 with TRBJ2-3, with D perhaps matching TRBD2 (6 bases). CDR1 and CDR2 from the germline V gene are SGHDN and FVKESK. Trimming stripped 0 bases from V and 14 bases from J, with 18 bases between. The CDR3 totals 14 residues. This CDR3 is CASSQDFDGRDVYF. The CDR3 DNA reads as TGTGCCAGCAGCCAAGATTTCGATGGGCGGGACGTGTATTTT.

This rearrangement joins TRBV28 to TRBJ1-1; the D is unclear. The CDR3 runs 14 residues. CDR1 and CDR2 (germline): MDHEN, SYDVKM. V lost 6 bases and J lost 2, with 13 bases in between. The DNA for the CDR3 is TGTGCCAGCAGCTCCGCCCCTATCAACACTGAAGCTTTCTTT. Its translation is CASSSAPINTEAFF.

This clone occurred once. The chain uses TRBV9 and TRBJ2-7, with 10 bases aligning to TRBD2. Unmatched junction bases numbered 7, after V lost 4 bases and J lost 3 bases. Germline lookup yields CDR1 SGDLS and CDR2 YYNGEE. The CDR3 consists of 15 residues. The CDR3 region is CASSPQTSGLYEQYF. Here the CDR3 DNA reads TGTGCCAGCAGCCCCCAGACTAGCGGGCTCTACGAGCAGTACTTC.

The chain joins TRBV5-1 to TRBJ2-3, with TRBD1 matching 9 bases. J gave up 3 bases and V 0 bases, and 2 bases lay outside the gene matches. This CDR3 region has 15 residues. Germline V gene lookup returns CDR1 SGHRS and CDR2 YFSETQ. As DNA, the CDR3 is TGCGCCAGCAGCTTGGGGACAGGGGAGACAGATACGCAGTATTTT. Encoded protein: CASSLGTGETDTQYF.

Of note for this clone: Germline and junction disagree at one end, which may indicate a read error. This chain uses TRBV5-8 with TRBJ2-7; TRBD1 matches 7 bases. This CDR3 region has 12 residues. The germline CDR1 and CDR2 sequences are SGHTS and YDEGEE. For the CDR3, the DNA is TGTGCCAGCAGCCTCCGGGGACAGAGAGTTCGCTTC. Amino acids: CASSLRGQRVRF.

The V and J genes are TRBV4-2 and TRBJ2-4; 8 nucleotides line up with TRBD2. Trimming took 0 bases from V and 3 from J; bases not matched to a gene: 4. The length of the CDR3 is 16 residues. Germline CDR1 and CDR2: LGHNA and YNFKEQ. The CDR3 DNA follows: TGTGCCAGCAGCCAAGATCTGGCGGGAGGCAAAAACATTCAGTACTTC. It translates to CASSQDLAGGKNIQYF.

This clone was seen more than once but under ten times. The V gene is TRBV11-2, the J gene TRBJ1-2; D unclear. V was clipped by 1 base and J by 0 bases, with 9 bases between them. This CDR3 comprises 15 residues. The V gene's germline CDR1 is SGHAT and CDR2 FQNNGV. This chain's CDR3 is CASSLGGSSNYGYTF. The CDR3 DNA follows: TGTGCCAGCAGCTTAGGTGGGTCCTCTAACTATGGCTACACCTTC.

This sequence joins TRBV7-2 and TRBJ2-7; TRBD2 agrees at 12 bases. With 4 bases clipped from V and 2 bases from J, the junction kept 9 bases outside the gene matches. The germline V gene has CDR1 SGHTA and CDR2 FQGNSA. The CDR3 runs to 17 residues. CDR3 sequence: CASSSLGLAGLTYEQYF. DNA of the CDR3: TGTGCCAGCAGCTCCCTCGGACTAGCGGGATTGACCTACGAGCAGTACTTC.

This clone has just one count. The chain couples TRBV29-1 to TRBJ1-1; D is perhaps TRBD1 (5 bases). V lost 0 bases and J lost 3, with 14 bases in between. This CDR3 contains 15 residues. Germline-derived CDR1 and CDR2 are SQVTM and ANQGSEA. CDR3 DNA sequence: TGCAGCGTTGAAGATCTATCAGGGAGAGACACTGAAGCTTTCTTT. It encodes CSVEDLSGRDTEAFF.

The rearrangement joins TRBV15 to TRBJ2-7, with a weak D call TRBD1 (5 bases). Deletions cut 3 bases from V and 7 bases from J, with 13 bases between. The CDR3 runs to 13 residues. Germline V lookup: CDR1 LNHNV, CDR2 YYDKDF (reference sequence). CDR3 nucleotide sequence: TGTGCCACCAGCAGGCTTGACAGCGTAGAGCAGTACTTC. It translates to CATSRLDSVEQYF.

The CDR3 loop is CAWKWGLATHEQYF. The CDR3 DNA sequence: TGTGCCTGGAAGTGGGGACTAGCGACGCACGAGCAGTACTTC. V is TRBV30 and J is TRBJ2-7; 10 bases are a match to TRBD2. The germline V gene encodes CDR1 GTSNPN and CDR2 SVGIG (reference sequence). The V and J ends lost 4 bases and 5 bases, in that order; junction bases with no gene match: 8. CDR3 length: 14 amino acids.